Listed below are T cell receptor beta chains from one sample, sequenced in a study of blood T cell repertoires in COVID-19. Sequenced by immunoSEQ multiplex PCR; TCRdb stores in-frame clones only, minus some. The sample holds over 130,000 clones, around nine tenths seen once. The sample comprised peripheral blood. These receptors came from a human donor in a cohort sampled during active COVID-19. Each CDR3 is given with its conserved first and last residue. D genes are given only for firm matches. Clone size is given for some rows only: seen once, a few or many times, or a class if the clone is expanded.

TRBJ2-1	-	15	-	TRBV19	TGTGCCAGTAGTACGAGGGAAGGGTCCTACAATGAGCAGTTCTTC	CASSTREGSYNEQFF
TRBJ2-7	-	17	-	TRBV28	TGTGCCAGCAGTTTGGGCGGGCGAGGAAAGAGCTCCTACGAGCAGTACTTC	CASSLGGRGKSSYEQYF
TRBJ1-2	TRBD1	16	-	TRBV19	TGTGCCAGTACCTTCTTAGGGGGACAGGGCATCTTCGGCTACACCTTC	CASTFLGGQGIFGYTF
TRBJ1-4	-	14	-	TRBV19	TGTGCCAGTAGACAGGCGCCAGTAAATGAAAAACTGTTTTTT	CASRQAPVNEKLFF
TRBJ2-3	-	15	-	TRBV9	TGTGCCAGCAGCGCCGGGACACGGAGCACAGATACGCAGTATTTT	CASSAGTRSTDTQYF
TRBJ1-5	-	16	few	TRBV4-1	TGCGCCAGCAGCCAAGGGCAGATGAATAGCAATCAGCCCCAGCATTTT	CASSQGQMNSNQPQHF
TRBJ2-7	TRBD2	16	-	TRBV9	TGTGCCAGCAGCGTCCCTAGCGGGAGCGGTTCTGACGAGCAGTACTTC	CASSVPSGSGSDEQYF
TRBJ1-2	TRBD1	16	-	TRBV28	TGTGCCAGCACCGCAAGGGACAGGGAGAGACACTATGGCTACACCTTC	CASTARDRERHYGYTF
TRBJ1-6	-	15	-	TRBV18	TGTGCCAGCTCACCACCGGGGGGGGCGAATTCACCCCTCCACTTT	CASSPPGGANSPLHF
TRBJ2-3	TRBD1	16	-	TRBV15	TGTGCCACCAGCAGAGATGGGACAGGGGGCAGGTATACGCAGTATTTT	CATSRDGTGGRYTQYF